The subject of this entry is one TCR beta chain. Antigen specificity is unknown. The data were taken from a study of PD-1 blockade in classical Hodgkin lymphoma. The study's findings and limits: Lower baseline TCR diversity marked trial partial responders and progressors. According to reports, newly diagnosed patients had lower baseline TCR diversity than healthy donors, and relapsed/refractory patients had lower baseline TCR diversity still. After ASCT, patients who started nivolumab under 1 year later were excluded.

The table came from immunoSEQ multiplex PCR; TCRdb's copy has only in-frame clones and leaves some out. The sample consists of nearly 25,000 clones, 72% of them appearing once. Germline CDR1 is MDHEN and CDR2 is SYDVKM. The CDR3 loop spans 13 amino acids. The J segment lost 9 bases and the V segment lost 6 bases, leaving 7 bases of the junction unmatched. The time point denotes: cycle 4 day 1 (C4D1), after around six weeks of nivolumab. All patients experienced relapse after autologous stem cell transplantation, and brentuximab vedotin exposure was variable. This material consisted of peripheral blood mononuclear cells (PBMCs), taken before the fourth cycle of nivolumab. This TCR derives from a human donor with classical Hodgkin lymphoma. The V and J genes are TRBV28 and TRBJ2-1; 8 bases fit TRBD1. The CDR3 region is CASSPRGRGEQFF. DNA for the CDR3: TGTGCCAGCAGCCCCAGGGGGCGGGGTGAGCAGTTCTTC.